This T cell receptor (beta chain) was sequenced during a study of T-cell memory formation after mild COVID-19. Study-level results: Clones which contracted sat mainly in CM and EM if CD4+, and in EMRA if CD8+. From day 15 to 85, contracting clones were balanced between CD4 and CD8, whereas later expanders leaned toward CD4+. What remained unconfirmed was the SARS-CoV-2 specificity of second-wave clones peaking on day 37.

MiXCR was run by TCRdb on the 5' RACE reads, yielding one entry per CDR3 protein. The data show a few hundred thousand distinct CDR3 sequences, roughly 15% seen once. This clonotype was counted only a few times. Its antigen is unknown. V lost 8 bases and J lost 1, with 14 bases in between. The CDR3 loop spans 14 amino acids. From germline, CDR1 is MNHEY and CDR2 SVGEGT. Sequencing was done on a sample of PBMCs or a T cell subset sorted from them (not recorded which). This chain connects TRBV6-2 or TRBV6-3 to TRBJ1-1; the D is unclear. The receptor was isolated from a man in his late teens or twenties who had mild COVID-19 (a few samples of this study predate the infection). Cell type and time point are not known. The CDR3 DNA sequence: TGTGCCAGCGGACCCACGGGAGGGAACACTGAAGCTTTCTTT. Translating it yields CASGPTGGNTEAFF.